Below are 7 T cell receptor beta chains sequenced from a single sample in a study of T cell repertoires in cytomegalovirus infection. TCRdb called the reads again in MiXCR, with one record for every CDR3 protein. The sample lists hundreds of thousands of distinct CDR3 sequences, about 42% occurring once. Their antigens are not known. The starting material was cultured PBMCs, obtained from culture after CMV antigen stimulation. These receptors all come from a human donor in good health (CMV status not recorded). Some clones in this sample may be carry-over from other donors' samples.

Only one count was recorded for this clonotype. The chain carries TRBV6-2 or TRBV6-3 and TRBJ1-1; D is unclear. The length of the CDR3 is 11 residues. V lost 2 bases to trimming and J lost 11 bases, with 9 bases between them. Germline V CDR1 and CDR2: MNHEY, SVGEGT. CDR3 sequence (DNA): TGTGCCAGCAGTTACCCGACCGGGGCTTTCTTT. This gives the protein CASSYPTGAFF.

V and J are TRBV5-4 and TRBJ2-1; TRBD2 agrees at 7 bases. The germline gives CDR1 SGHNT, CDR2 YYREEE (reference sequence). Trimming at V came to 7 bases and at J to 3 bases, leaving 4 bases not matched to a gene. The CDR3 extends over 13 amino acids. The CDR3 DNA is TGTGCCAGCCGAGGGGACTACTACAATGAGCAGTTCTTC. Its translation is CASRGDYYNEQFF. Combining the CDR3 with reference TRBV5-4 and TRBJ2-1 gives the whole variable domain ETGVTQSPTHLIKTRGQQVTLRCSSQSGHNTVSWYQQALGQGPQFIFQYYREEENGRGNFPPRFSGLQFPNYSSELNVNALELDDSALYLCASRGDYYNEQFFGPGTRLTVL.

The CDR3 DNA is TGCAGTGTTACTCCTAGGGGCGGAGAGACCCAGTACTTC. The encoded protein is CSVTPRGGETQYF. The chain is built from TRBV20-1 and TRBJ2-5, with TRBD1 as a possible D gene (5 bases). The germline CDR1 and CDR2 sequences are DFQATT and SNEGSKA (reference sequence). Trimming shortened V by 7 bases and J by 4 bases, and 16 bases separated the two germline ends. This CDR3 has 13 amino acids.

The rearrangement uses TRBV4-2 and TRBJ2-1, with D perhaps matching TRBD2 (6 bases). Germline-derived CDR1 and CDR2 are LGHNA and YNFKEQ. V was trimmed by 3 bases and J by 13 bases, leaving 16 bases between them. The CDR3 totals 13 residues. The CDR3 sequence is CASSHAGSFQQFF. DNA for the CDR3: TGTGCCAGCAGCCACGCGGGGTCATTCCAACAGTTCTTC.

The chain couples TRBV6-5 to TRBJ2-3; D gene unclear. Germline V CDR1 and CDR2: MNHEY, SVGAGI. The CDR3 consists of 14 residues. V lost 8 bases, J lost 2 bases, and 14 bases lay in between. The CDR3 DNA is TGTGCCAGCGGAAGTCCGAGCTTCACAGATACGCAGTATTTT. Its protein is CASGSPSFTDTQYF.

This clonotype was found a few times. The chain is built from TRBV6-1 and TRBJ2-7; no firm D call. V lost 4 bases and J 11 bases, leaving 12 bases between the germline ends. CDR3 size: 11 residues. Germline loops: CDR1 MNHNS, CDR2 SASEGT. The CDR3 DNA reads as TGTGCCAGCAGTGGTACTTCCTCGAAGTACTTC. Translating it yields CASSGTSSKYF.

This chain joins TRBV2 and TRBJ1-2, with 8 positions matching TRBD1. Germline CDR1 and CDR2: SNHLY and FYNNEI. V lost 7 bases to trimming and J lost 6 bases; unmatched junction nucleotides: 7. CDR3 length equals 13 residues. The CDR3 region is CASKGNRGDGYTF. In DNA, the CDR3 is TGTGCCAGCAAGGGGAACAGGGGGGATGGCTACACCTTC.